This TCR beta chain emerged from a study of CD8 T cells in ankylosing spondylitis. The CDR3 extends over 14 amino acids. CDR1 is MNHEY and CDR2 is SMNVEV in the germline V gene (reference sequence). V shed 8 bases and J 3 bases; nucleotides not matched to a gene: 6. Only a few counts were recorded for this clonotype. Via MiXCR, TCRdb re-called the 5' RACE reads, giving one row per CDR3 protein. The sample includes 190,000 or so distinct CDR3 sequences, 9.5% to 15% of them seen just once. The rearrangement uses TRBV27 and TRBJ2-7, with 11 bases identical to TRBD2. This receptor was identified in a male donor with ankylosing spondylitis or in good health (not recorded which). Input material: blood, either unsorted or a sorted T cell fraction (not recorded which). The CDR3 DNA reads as TGTGCCAGCCGGGGGACTAGCGGATTCTACGAGCAGTACTTC. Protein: CASRGTSGFYEQYF.